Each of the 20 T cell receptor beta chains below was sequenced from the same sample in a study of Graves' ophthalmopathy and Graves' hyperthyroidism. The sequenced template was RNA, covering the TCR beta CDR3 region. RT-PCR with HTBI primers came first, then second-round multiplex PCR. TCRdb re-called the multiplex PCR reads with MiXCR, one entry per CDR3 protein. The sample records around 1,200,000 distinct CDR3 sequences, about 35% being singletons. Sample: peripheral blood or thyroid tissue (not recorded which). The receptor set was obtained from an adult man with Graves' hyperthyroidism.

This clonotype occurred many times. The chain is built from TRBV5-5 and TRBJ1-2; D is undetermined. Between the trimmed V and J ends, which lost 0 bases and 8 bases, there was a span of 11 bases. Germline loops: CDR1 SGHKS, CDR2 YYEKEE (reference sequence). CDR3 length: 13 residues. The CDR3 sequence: CASSLEWAGGYTF. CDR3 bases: TGTGCCAGCAGCTTGGAATGGGCAGGAGGCTACACCTTC.

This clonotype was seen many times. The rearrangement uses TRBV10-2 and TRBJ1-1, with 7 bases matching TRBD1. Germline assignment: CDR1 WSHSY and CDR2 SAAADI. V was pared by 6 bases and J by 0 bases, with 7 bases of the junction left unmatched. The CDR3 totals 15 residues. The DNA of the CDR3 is TGCGCCAGCAGGACAGGGTCGACCTTGAACACTGAAGCTTTCTTT. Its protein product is CASRTGSTLNTEAFF.

The CDR3, as DNA: TGTGCCACCAGCAGAGTTATGTGGGGACCGAGTCATGGTCAGCCAGACTGCAAGTACTTC. Protein: CATSRVMWGPSHGQPDCKYF. The rearrangement uses TRBV15 and TRBJ2-5; the D gene could be TRBD1 or TRBD2 (5 bases each). The CDR3 totals 20 residues. V lost 1 base and J lost 12, with 36 bases in between. Per germline, CDR1 LNHNV and CDR2 YYDKDF (reference sequence).

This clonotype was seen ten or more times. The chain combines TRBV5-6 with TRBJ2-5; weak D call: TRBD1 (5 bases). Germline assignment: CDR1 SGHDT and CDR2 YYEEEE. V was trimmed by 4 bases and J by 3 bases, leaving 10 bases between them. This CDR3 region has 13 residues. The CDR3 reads CASSKATEETQYF. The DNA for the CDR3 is TGTGCCAGCAGCAAAGCGACAGAAGAGACCCAGTACTTC. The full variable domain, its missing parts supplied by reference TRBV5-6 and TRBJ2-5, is DAGVTQSPTHLIKTRGQQVTLRCSPKSGHDTVSWYQQALGQGPQFIFQYYEEEERQRGNFPDRFSGHQFPNYSSELNVNALLLGDSALYLCASSKATEETQYFGPGTRLLVL.

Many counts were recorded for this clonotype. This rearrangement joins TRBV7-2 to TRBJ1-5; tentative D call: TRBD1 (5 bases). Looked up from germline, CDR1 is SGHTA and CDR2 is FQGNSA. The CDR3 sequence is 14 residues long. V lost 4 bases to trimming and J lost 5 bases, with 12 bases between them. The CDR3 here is CASSSSQGDQPQHF. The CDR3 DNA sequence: TGTGCCAGCAGCTCTAGTCAGGGCGATCAGCCCCAGCATTTT.

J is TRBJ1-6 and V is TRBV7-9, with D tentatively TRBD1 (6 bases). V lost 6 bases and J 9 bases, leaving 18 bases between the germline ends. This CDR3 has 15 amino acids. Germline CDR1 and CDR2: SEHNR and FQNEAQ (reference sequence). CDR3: CASSLLAGVVSPLHF. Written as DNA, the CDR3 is TGTGCCAGCAGTTTATTGGCAGGGGTTGTTTCACCCCTCCACTTT.

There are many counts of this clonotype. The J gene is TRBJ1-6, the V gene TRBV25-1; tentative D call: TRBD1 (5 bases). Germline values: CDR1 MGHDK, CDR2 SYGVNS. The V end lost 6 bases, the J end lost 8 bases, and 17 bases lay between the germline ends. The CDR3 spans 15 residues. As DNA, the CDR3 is TGTGCCAGCAGCAAATTAGATGGGGCTGATTCACCCCTCCACTTT. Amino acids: CASSKLDGADSPLHF.

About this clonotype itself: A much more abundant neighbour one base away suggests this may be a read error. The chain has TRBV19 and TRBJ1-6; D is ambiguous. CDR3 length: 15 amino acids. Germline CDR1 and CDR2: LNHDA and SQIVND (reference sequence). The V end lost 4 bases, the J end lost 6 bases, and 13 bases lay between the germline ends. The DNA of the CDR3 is TGTGCCAGTAGTACCACAGCCGGACCTAATTCACCCCTCCACTTT. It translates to CASSTTAGPNSPLHF.

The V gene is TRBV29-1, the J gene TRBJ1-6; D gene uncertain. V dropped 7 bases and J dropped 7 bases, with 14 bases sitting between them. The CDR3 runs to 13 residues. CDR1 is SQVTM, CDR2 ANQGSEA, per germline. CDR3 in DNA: TGCAGCGGCGGGATGGGAGGCAATTCACCCCTCCACTTT. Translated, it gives CSGGMGGNSPLHF. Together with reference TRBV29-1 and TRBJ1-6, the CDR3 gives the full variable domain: SAVISQKPSRDICQRGTSLTIQCQVDSQVTMMFWYRQQPGQSLTLIATANQGSEATYESGFVIDKFPISRPNLTFSTLTVSNMSPEDSSIYLCSGGMGGNSPLHFGNGTRLTVT.

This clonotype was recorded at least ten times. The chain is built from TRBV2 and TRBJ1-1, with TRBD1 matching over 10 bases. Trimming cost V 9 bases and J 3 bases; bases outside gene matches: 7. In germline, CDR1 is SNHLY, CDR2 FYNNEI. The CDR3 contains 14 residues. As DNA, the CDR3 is TGTGCCAGAAAAGGGACAGGGGATGACACTGAAGCTTTCTTT. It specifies CARKGTGDDTEAFF.

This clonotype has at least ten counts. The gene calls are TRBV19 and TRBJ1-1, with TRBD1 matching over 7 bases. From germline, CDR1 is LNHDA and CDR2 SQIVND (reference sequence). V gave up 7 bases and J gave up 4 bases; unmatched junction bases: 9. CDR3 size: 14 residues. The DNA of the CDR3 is TGTGCCAGTACCAGAACAGGGGTGAGCACTGAAGCTTTCTTT. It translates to CASTRTGVSTEAFF. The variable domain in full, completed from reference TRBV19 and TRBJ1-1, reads DGGITQSPKYLFRKEGQNVTLSCEQNLNHDAMYWYRQDPGQGLRLIYYSQIVNDFQKGDIAEGYSVSREKKESFPLTVTSAQKNPTAFYLCASTRTGVSTEAFFGQGTRLTVV.

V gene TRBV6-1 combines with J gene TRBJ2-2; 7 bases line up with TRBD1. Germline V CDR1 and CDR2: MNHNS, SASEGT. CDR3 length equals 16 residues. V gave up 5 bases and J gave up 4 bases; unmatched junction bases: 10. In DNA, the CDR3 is TGTGCCAGCAGTTACCAGACAGGGAAGGGCACCGGGGAGCTGTTTTTT. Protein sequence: CASSYQTGKGTGELFF.

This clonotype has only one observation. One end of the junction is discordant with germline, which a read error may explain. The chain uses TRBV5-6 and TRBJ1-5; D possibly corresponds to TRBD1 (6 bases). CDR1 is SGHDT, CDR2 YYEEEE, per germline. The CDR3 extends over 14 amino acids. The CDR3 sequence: CASNLMTGYQPQHF. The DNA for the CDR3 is TGTGCCAGCAACTTGATGACAGGTTATCAGCCCCAGCATTTT.

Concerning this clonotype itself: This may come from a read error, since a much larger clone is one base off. CDR3 DNA sequence: TGTGCCAGCAGCAACACGGACAGGTGGGTTGGGAACACTGAAGCTTTCTTT. Protein: CASSNTDRWVGNTEAFF. The chain uses TRBV7-9 and TRBJ1-1; 7 bases are shared with TRBD1. Germline CDR1 is SEHNR and CDR2 is FQNEAQ (reference sequence). V was pared by 5 bases and J by 1 base, with 13 bases of the junction left unmatched. The CDR3 spans 17 residues.

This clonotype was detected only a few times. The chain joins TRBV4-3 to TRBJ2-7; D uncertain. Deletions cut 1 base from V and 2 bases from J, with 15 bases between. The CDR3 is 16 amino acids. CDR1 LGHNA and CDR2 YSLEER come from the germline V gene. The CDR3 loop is CASSQGLVDLAYEQYF. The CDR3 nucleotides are TGCGCCAGCAGCCAAGGTTTGGTGGACCTAGCCTACGAGCAGTACTTC.

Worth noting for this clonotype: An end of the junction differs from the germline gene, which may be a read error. The DNA for the CDR3 is TGCGCCAGCAGCCAAGTTGATGCAGGGGCCTACGAGCAGTACTTC. This encodes CASSQVDAGAYEQYF. The rearrangement joins TRBV7-8 to TRBJ2-7; possibly TRBD1 for D (6 bases). Looked up from germline, CDR1 is SGHVS and CDR2 is FQNEAQ. The CDR3 is made up of 15 amino acids.

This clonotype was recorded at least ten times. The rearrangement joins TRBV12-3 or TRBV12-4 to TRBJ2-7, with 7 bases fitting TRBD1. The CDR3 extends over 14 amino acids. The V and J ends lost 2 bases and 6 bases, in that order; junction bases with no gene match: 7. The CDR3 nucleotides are TGTGCCAGCAGTTTAACCCGGGACAGTGGCGAGCAGTACTTC. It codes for CASSLTRDSGEQYF.

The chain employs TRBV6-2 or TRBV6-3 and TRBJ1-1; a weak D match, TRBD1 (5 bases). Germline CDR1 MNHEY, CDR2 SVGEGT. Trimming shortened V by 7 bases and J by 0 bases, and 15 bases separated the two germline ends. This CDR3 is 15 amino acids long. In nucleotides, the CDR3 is TGTGCCAGCACCAACCGGGGGGGAGTGAACACTGAAGCTTTCTTT. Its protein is CASTNRGGVNTEAFF.

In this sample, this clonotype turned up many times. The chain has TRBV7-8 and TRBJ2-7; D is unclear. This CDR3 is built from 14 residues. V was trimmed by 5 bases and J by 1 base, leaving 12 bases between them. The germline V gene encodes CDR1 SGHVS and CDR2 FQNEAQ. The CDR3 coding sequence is TGTGCCAGCAGCGCTTCCACATCATCCTACGAGCAGTACTTC. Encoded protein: CASSASTSSYEQYF.

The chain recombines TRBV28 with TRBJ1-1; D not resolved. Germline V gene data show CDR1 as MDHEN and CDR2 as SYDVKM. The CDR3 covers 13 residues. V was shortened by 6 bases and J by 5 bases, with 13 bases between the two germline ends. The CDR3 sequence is CASSLVTRTEAFF. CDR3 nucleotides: TGTGCCAGCAGCCTAGTTACGAGGACTGAAGCTTTCTTT.